This entry lists 15 T cell receptor beta chains sequenced from one sample in a study of T cell responses to AZD1222 COVID-19 vaccine. The table came from immunoSEQ multiplex PCR; TCRdb's copy has only in-frame clones and leaves some out. This table has over 150,000 clones, 90% to 95% appearing once. This material consisted of peripheral blood, taken 28 days after the second AZD1222 dose. The receptors originated from an adult who received the AZD1222 COVID-19 vaccine.

The chain couples TRBV7-8 to TRBJ1-5; D gene unclear. The CDR3 length is 13 residues. Germline-derived CDR1 and CDR2 are SGHVS and FQNEAQ. Trimming removed 0 bases from V and 9 bases from J, with 9 bases in between. The CDR3 sequence: CASSLADSSPQHF. The CDR3 DNA sequence: TGTGCCAGCAGCTTAGCCGATTCGTCGCCCCAGCATTTT.

The chain has TRBV5-6 and TRBJ1-6; the D gene is possibly TRBD1 (5 bases). This CDR3 has 15 residues. Germline V gene lookup returns CDR1 SGHDT and CDR2 YYEEEE. Trimming pared 3 bases from V and 7 bases from J, leaving 14 bases between. CDR3 protein: CASSSQGIGNSPLHF. The CDR3 DNA follows: TGTGCCAGCAGCTCGCAGGGAATCGGGAATTCACCCCTCCACTTT.

Remarks on this clone: The sample contains more than one DNA sequence encoding this CDR3. V and J are TRBV18 and TRBJ1-5; D is perhaps TRBD1 (5 bases). Deletions cut 3 bases from V and 0 bases from J, with 6 bases between. Germline CDR1 and CDR2: KGHSH and LQKENI. The CDR3 is 14 residues long. As DNA, the CDR3 is TGTGCCAGCTCACCCGGGGGTAGCAATCAGCCCCAGCATTTT. Translating it yields CASSPGGSNQPQHF.

This chain links TRBV10-3 with TRBJ1-4; no definite D call. V lost 6 bases to trimming and J lost 8 bases, with 10 bases between them. Looked up from germline, CDR1 is ENHRY and CDR2 is SYGVKD. The CDR3 extends over 12 amino acids. CDR3 region: CAISRAGEKLFF. DNA for the CDR3: TGTGCCATCAGCCGGGCCGGGGAAAAACTGTTTTTT.

The V gene is TRBV18, the J gene TRBJ1-4; TRBD1 matches 7 bases. Germline CDR1 and CDR2: KGHSH and LQKENI. There are 16 residues in the CDR3. V shed 2 bases and J 6 bases; nucleotides not matched to a gene: 9. CDR3 sequence reads: CASSPSRTGLDEKLFF. CDR3 bases: TGTGCCAGCTCACCATCCCGGACAGGATTAGATGAAAAACTGTTTTTT.

In regard to this clone: One end of the junction fails to match germline, which may point to a read error. The gene calls are TRBV6-5 and TRBJ1-1; D is undetermined. CDR1 is MNHEY and CDR2 is SVGAGI in the germline V gene. The CDR3 contains 12 residues. CDR3 sequence: CAGSYSQAEAFF. The CDR3 DNA follows: TGTGCCGGCAGTTACTCGCAGGCCGAAGCTTTCTTT.

The chain combines TRBV18 with TRBJ2-2; D is unresolved. The CDR3 spans 15 residues. Germline CDR1 reads KGHSH; CDR2 reads LQKENI. V shed 1 base and J shed 8 bases, with 14 bases lying between them. The CDR3 spells CASSPLLPGSGELFF. CDR3 bases: TGTGCCAGCTCACCACTTTTACCGGGCTCTGGGGAGCTGTTTTTT. Looking up the rest from reference TRBV18 and TRBJ2-2 gives the full variable domain: NAGVMQNPRHLVRRRGQEARLRCSPMKGHSHVYWYRQLPEEGLKFMVYLQKENIIDESGMPKERFSAEFPKEGPSILRIQQVVRGDSAAYFCASSPLLPGSGELFFGEGSRLTVL.

The V call is TRBV10-1, the J call TRBJ2-3, with 14 bases identical to TRBD2. The length of the CDR3 is 17 residues. Germline V gives CDR1 WNHNN, CDR2 SYGVQD (reference sequence). Losses at the gene ends were 2 bases for V and 0 bases for J; bases not matched to a gene: 1. CDR3 loop: CASSEGLAGGSTDTQYF. CDR3 nucleotides: TGCGCCAGCAGTGAGGGACTAGCGGGGGGTAGCACAGATACGCAGTATTTT.

V and J are TRBV12-3 or TRBV12-4 and TRBJ1-2, with D hard to call. The CDR3 runs to 13 residues. Trimming cost V 5 bases and J 2 bases, with 9 bases left between them. The CDR3 coding sequence is TGTGCCAGCAGTGGAACCCAGAACTATGGCTACACCTTC. It specifies CASSGTQNYGYTF.

J is TRBJ1-5 and V is TRBV19; D not certain. With 7 bases removed from V and 0 bases from J, the gap between germline ends came to 13 bases. Germline-derived CDR1 and CDR2 are LNHDA and SQIVND (reference sequence). The CDR3 is 15 residues long. The CDR3 DNA follows: TGTGCCAGTATCGAGGCGGGGTATAGCAATCAGCCCCAGCATTTT. Translating it yields CASIEAGYSNQPQHF.

The chain carries TRBV7-2 and TRBJ2-3, with TRBD2 as a possible D gene (6 bases). V was clipped by 2 bases and J by 2 bases, with 8 bases between them. Germline V lookup: CDR1 SGHTA, CDR2 FQGNSA. This CDR3 comprises 14 residues. The CDR3 sequence: CASSLSGYTDTQYF. DNA for the CDR3: TGTGCCAGCAGCTTAAGCGGGTACACAGATACGCAGTATTTT.

This chain connects TRBV28 to TRBJ2-7; D possibly matches TRBD1 or TRBD2 (5 bases each). The CDR3 loop spans 13 amino acids. CDR1 and CDR2 from the germline V gene are MDHEN and SYDVKM. Trimming pared 3 bases from V and 4 bases from J, leaving 10 bases between. Written as DNA, the CDR3 is TGTGCCAGCAGTTTTCGAGGGGTTTACGAGCAGTACTTC. The encoded protein is CASSFRGVYEQYF. The entire variable domain, with the rest obtained from reference TRBV28 and TRBJ2-7, is as follows: DVKVTQSSRYLVKRTGEKVFLECVQDMDHENMFWYRQDPGLGLRLIYFSYDVKMKEKGDIPEGYSVSREKKERFSLILESASTNQTSMYLCASSFRGVYEQYFGPGTRLTVT.

This clone was recorded only once. This sequence joins TRBV19 and TRBJ1-2; D gene ambiguous. V lost 7 bases to trimming and J lost 8 bases, with 17 bases between them. The CDR3 covers 13 residues. Germline CDR1 is LNHDA and CDR2 is SQIVND (reference sequence). The CDR3 region is CASKMMGSGGYTF. CDR3 bases: TGTGCCAGTAAAATGATGGGTTCGGGGGGCTACACCTTC.

The rearrangement uses TRBV28 and TRBJ1-6; D uncertain. Trimming removed 0 bases at V and 6 bases at J, with 12 bases between. Per the germline V gene, CDR1 is MDHEN and CDR2 is SYDVKM. CDR3 size: 16 residues. The chain's CDR3 is CASSLWAGRSNSPLHF. In nucleotides, the CDR3 is TGTGCCAGCAGTTTATGGGCCGGGAGGAGTAATTCACCCCTCCACTTT.

V gene TRBV5-1 combines with J gene TRBJ2-7; no clear D gene. The CDR3 is 14 amino acids. V dropped 2 bases and J dropped 5 bases, with 14 bases sitting between them. Germline V gives CDR1 SGHRS, CDR2 YFSETQ. In DNA, the CDR3 is TGCGCCAGCAGCTTCCAGTTTACCGAGGACGAGCAGTACTTC. Translation gives CASSFQFTEDEQYF.